Each of the 26 T cell receptor beta chains below was sequenced from the same sample in a study of sequential checkpoint blockade in melanoma (dated by TCRdb to the late 2010s). Libraries were prepared through the immunoSEQ multiplex PCR assay. Imported from immuneACCESS, the table was reduced by TCRdb to in-frame sequences with V and J called. These copies leave out some clones; in studies compared against another copy, an unresolved V gene accounts for under half, and the cause of the remainder is not known. This sample lists approximately 10,000 clones; about 80% were detected once. The leading ten clones occupy 40% to 65% of the sample. The treatment or condition label, read with the paper, signifies: randomized to nivolumab then ipilimumab (arm A) or the reverse (arm B). The specimen was CD8+ T cells sorted from blood (inferred from file names), collected from a patient given nivolumab and ipilimumab in sequence. Receptors were obtained from a human donor with melanoma.

This chain joins TRBV29-1 and TRBJ1-2; a possible D gene is TRBD1 (6 bases). Per the germline V gene, CDR1 is SQVTM and CDR2 is ANQGSEA. The germline V and J ends were trimmed by 0 bases and 4 bases, with 12 bases remaining between them. This CDR3 has 14 amino acids. This CDR3 is CSVEDVDRTYGYTF. In DNA form, the CDR3 reads TGCAGCGTTGAAGACGTAGACAGGACCTATGGCTACACCTTC.

Concerning this clone: This CDR3 is also generated by other DNA sequences in the sample. The V and J genes are TRBV6-1 and TRBJ2-7; a weak D match, TRBD1 (5 bases). Germline CDR1 is MNHNS and CDR2 is SASEGT. The ends were cut back, 0 bases at V and 1 base at J, with 10 bases in the middle. This CDR3 contains 15 residues. DNA of the CDR3: TGTGCCAGCAGTGAAGCCCTTGACAGATCCTACGAGCAGTACTTC. Translated: CASSEALDRSYEQYF.

The chain has TRBV7-8 and TRBJ2-7; TRBD1 agrees at 7 bases. CDR1 is SGHVS, CDR2 FQNEAQ, per germline. This CDR3 is 15 amino acids long. Losses at the gene ends were 0 bases for V and 4 bases for J; bases not matched to a gene: 6. The CDR3 sequence: CASSLAAGGSYEQYF. The CDR3 DNA sequence: TGTGCCAGCAGCTTAGCGGCAGGGGGTTCATACGAGCAGTACTTC. Full variable domain (rest looked up from reference TRBV7-8 and TRBJ2-7): GAGVSQSPRYKVAKRGQDVALRCDPISGHVSLFWYQQALGQGPEFLTYFQNEAQLDKSGLPSDRFFAERPEGSVSTLKIQRTQQEDSAVYLCASSLAAGGSYEQYFGPGTRLTVT.

The rearrangement links TRBV28 to TRBJ1-2, with 7 bases fitting TRBD1. The germline CDR1 and CDR2 sequences are MDHEN and SYDVKM. Trimming cost V 2 bases and J 4 bases; bases outside gene matches: 4. The CDR3 loop spans 14 amino acids. CDR3 amino acids: CASSLPWDSYGYTF. Written as DNA, the CDR3 is TGTGCCAGCAGTTTACCCTGGGACAGCTATGGCTACACCTTC.

The chain joins TRBV27 to TRBJ1-1; D remains unclear. Germline lookup yields CDR1 MNHEY and CDR2 SMNVEV (reference sequence). The CDR3 is 12 amino acids. The V end lost 5 bases, the J end lost 5 bases, and 9 bases lay between the germline ends. DNA of the CDR3: TGTGCCAGCAGTCTGACGGGGACTGAAGCTTTCTTT. Its protein product is CASSLTGTEAFF.

The chain couples TRBV2 to TRBJ2-2, with D possibly matching TRBD1 (6 bases). CDR1 SNHLY and CDR2 FYNNEI come from the germline V gene. V lost 1 base to trimming and J lost 0 bases, with 9 bases between them. The CDR3 length is 16 residues. DNA of the CDR3: TGTGCCAGCAGTGAAGTGACAGGACCGAACACCGGGGAGCTGTTTTTT. Amino acids: CASSEVTGPNTGELFF.

The rearrangement uses TRBV5-4 and TRBJ1-1; the match to TRBD1 covers 10 bases. CDR1 is SGHNT, CDR2 YYREEE, per germline (reference sequence). V lost 0 bases and J lost 0; bases outside the gene matches: 11. CDR3 length: 19 amino acids. The CDR3 loop reads CASSLGAGQGINMNTEAFF. The DNA of the CDR3 is TGTGCCAGCAGCTTGGGCGCGGGACAGGGGATAAACATGAACACTGAAGCTTTCTTT.

The chain has TRBV9 and TRBJ2-2, with TRBD1 matching 7 bases. This CDR3 spans 16 amino acids. With V trimmed by 3 bases and J by 4 bases, 9 bases remained unmatched. Germline V gives CDR1 SGDLS, CDR2 YYNGEE. CDR3 region: CASSAEPDRATGELFF. The CDR3 DNA reads TGTGCCAGCAGCGCCGAGCCTGACAGGGCCACCGGGGAGCTGTTTTTT.

The genes are TRBV5-8 and TRBJ2-7; a weak D match, TRBD2 (5 bases). Trimming stripped 3 bases from V and 4 bases from J, with 8 bases between. The germline V gene encodes CDR1 SGHTS and CDR2 YDEGEE. This CDR3 has 12 residues. The CDR3 DNA follows: TGTGCCAGCAGCTCGGGATCATACGAGCAGTACTTC. It translates to CASSSGSYEQYF.

The chain employs TRBV4-2 and TRBJ1-2, with D unresolved. Germline CDR1 reads LGHNA; CDR2 reads YNFKEQ. The CDR3 loop spans 15 amino acids. The V gene lost 6 bases and the J gene lost 5 bases, with 19 bases spanning the gap. CDR3 amino acids: CASSLEEGAGYGYTF. The CDR3 DNA follows: TGTGCCAGCAGTCTAGAGGAGGGCGCGGGATATGGCTACACCTTC.

The chain carries TRBV4-1 and TRBJ2-1; 8 positions agree with TRBD2. Germline loops: CDR1 MGHRA, CDR2 YSYEKL. J lost 6 bases, V lost 0 bases, and 1 base had no gene match. This CDR3 contains 14 residues. In DNA form, the CDR3 reads TGCGCCAGCAGCCAAGATGCGGGGGGCAATGAGCAGTTCTTC. This gives the protein CASSQDAGGNEQFF.

The rearrangement uses TRBV27 and TRBJ2-3; perhaps TRBD2 as D (5 bases). Trimming pared 3 bases from V and 5 bases from J, leaving 9 bases between. Germline CDR1 is MNHEY and CDR2 is SMNVEV (reference sequence). The CDR3 is 13 amino acids. Here the CDR3 reads CASSFSTRDTQYF. CDR3 nucleotide sequence: TGTGCCAGCAGTTTCTCCACTAGAGATACGCAGTATTTT.

This CDR3 is CASSLGSAGDEKLFF. For the CDR3, the DNA is TGTGCCAGCAGCTTAGGTTCTGCAGGCGATGAAAAACTGTTTTTT. The V and J genes are TRBV7-8 and TRBJ1-4; D unresolved. This CDR3 has 15 amino acids. V was cut by 1 base and J by 6 bases, with 12 bases left in between. Germline CDR1 is SGHVS and CDR2 is FQNEAQ.

The chain has TRBV4-3 and TRBJ2-3, with 7 nucleotides matching TRBD2. CDR3 size: 17 residues. Germline V gene data show CDR1 as LGHNA and CDR2 as YSLEER. J lost 4 bases, V lost 0 bases, and 10 bases had no gene match. The CDR3 loop is CASSQDPRGVIPDTQYF. In DNA, the CDR3 is TGCGCCAGCAGCCAAGATCCACGGGGGGTTATTCCAGATACGCAGTATTTT.

The chain combines TRBV28 with TRBJ2-1, with D tentatively TRBD1 (6 bases). The CDR3 sequence is 15 residues long. CDR1 and CDR2 from the germline V gene are MDHEN and SYDVKM. Trimming pared 1 base from V and 7 bases from J, leaving 14 bases between. The CDR3 nucleotides read TGTGCCAGCAGTTTATTGGCAGGGGTGAGGAATGAGCAGTTCTTC. Residues: CASSLLAGVRNEQFF.

This chain connects TRBV4-1 to TRBJ2-7, with 8 bases lining up with TRBD1. In germline, CDR1 is MGHRA, CDR2 YSYEKL. This CDR3 contains 16 residues. With V trimmed by 4 bases and J by 5 bases, 13 bases remained unmatched. The CDR3 DNA reads as TGCGCCAGCAGCCCAGCTTCGGACAGGGTTATAAACGAGCAGTACTTC. This codes for CASSPASDRVINEQYF.

The chain couples TRBV7-9 to TRBJ2-7; D may be TRBD2 (5 bases). The CDR3 contains 16 residues. Trimming took off 5 bases at V and 2 bases at J, with 19 bases between the two ends. The germline CDR1 and CDR2 sequences are SEHNR and FQNEAQ (reference sequence). The CDR3 sequence is CASSTPDGRRAYEQYF. CDR3 sequence (DNA): TGTGCCAGCAGCACCCCGGACGGGCGGCGGGCCTACGAGCAGTACTTC.

The chain uses TRBV19 and TRBJ2-1, with 8 bases matching TRBD2. Germline CDR1 reads LNHDA; CDR2 reads SQIVND (reference sequence). This CDR3 comprises 14 residues. Trimming at V came to 5 bases and at J to 6 bases, leaving 6 bases not matched to a gene. In nucleotides, the CDR3 is TGTGCCAGTAGTGTAAGCGGGGGACGCAATGAGCAGTTCTTC. Amino acids: CASSVSGGRNEQFF.

J is TRBJ2-5 and V is TRBV30; TRBD2 might be the D (7 bases). Per germline, CDR1 GTSNPN and CDR2 SVGIG (reference sequence). V dropped 7 bases and J dropped 4 bases, with 13 bases sitting between them. The CDR3 is 12 residues long. In DNA form, the CDR3 reads TGTGCCTTAGACGGGGGGCGAGAGACCCAGTACTTC. This gives the protein CALDGGRETQYF. Full variable domain (outside the CDR3, taken from reference TRBV30 and TRBJ2-5): SQTIHQWPATLVQPVGSPLSLECTVEGTSNPNLYWYRQAAGRGLQLLFYSVGIGQISSEVPQNLSASRPQDRQFILSSKKLLLSDSGFYLCALDGGRETQYFGPGTRLLVL.

This chain uses TRBV5-1 with TRBJ2-2, with 8 bases identical to TRBD1. The V segment lost 1 base and the J segment 7 bases; nucleotides outside the gene matches: 18. CDR3 length: 19 amino acids. Germline lookup yields CDR1 SGHRS and CDR2 YFSETQ. The CDR3 nucleotides read TGCGCCAGCAGCTTGTTTATAACCTTGGACAGGGAACGAGGCGGGGAGCTGTTTTTT. Amino acids: CASSLFITLDRERGGELFF. Full variable domain (outside the CDR3, taken from reference TRBV5-1 and TRBJ2-2): KAGVTQTPRYLIKTRGQQVTLSCSPISGHRSVSWYQQTPGQGLQFLFEYFSETQRNKGNFPGRFSGRQFSNSRSEMNVSTLELGDSALYLCASSLFITLDRERGGELFFGEGSRLTVL.

The gene calls are TRBV4-3 and TRBJ1-6; D perhaps matches TRBD1 (5 bases). Germline V gene data show CDR1 as LGHNA and CDR2 as YSLEER. The CDR3 runs to 16 residues. The V and J ends lost 1 base and 7 bases respectively, with 14 bases between them. The CDR3 reads CASSQGVGGVNSPLHF. The CDR3, as DNA: TGCGCCAGCAGCCAAGGCGTGGGGGGGGTAAATTCACCCCTCCACTTT.

CDR3 sequence reads: CASKTGMNYGYTF. DNA of the CDR3: TGTGCCAGCAAAACAGGGATGAACTATGGCTACACCTTC. This chain uses TRBV6-5 with TRBJ1-2, with a possible D match to TRBD1 (6 bases). This CDR3 region has 13 residues. Germline CDR1 and CDR2: MNHEY and SVGAGI. The V end was cut by 7 bases, the J end by 2 bases, with 11 bases between.

The chain recombines TRBV6-5 with TRBJ1-5; a weak D match, TRBD1 (6 bases). This CDR3 is built from 16 residues. Germline V gives CDR1 MNHEY, CDR2 SVGAGI. Trimming cost V 0 bases and J 4 bases, with 13 bases left between them. The CDR3 sequence: CASSYSAGADNQPQHF. Written as DNA, the CDR3 is TGTGCCAGCAGTTACTCGGCGGGGGCGGATAATCAGCCCCAGCATTTT.

The rearrangement joins TRBV2 to TRBJ2-7; TRBD1 aligns across 7 bases. After removal of 1 base from V and 2 bases from J, the junction contained 2 bases not matched to a gene. The CDR3 has 14 amino acids. CDR1 SNHLY and CDR2 FYNNEI come from the germline V gene. For the CDR3, the DNA is TGTGCCAGCAGTGAAGAGGGACAGACCTACGAGCAGTACTTC. Residues: CASSEEGQTYEQYF.

This clone was counted only a few times. The V gene is TRBV5-6, the J gene TRBJ1-5; 8 positions match TRBD1. Looked up from germline, CDR1 is SGHDT and CDR2 is YYEEEE. Germline trimming cut 4 bases from V and 2 bases from J; bases unmatched to any gene: 2. This CDR3 region has 14 residues. The CDR3: CASSTGGGNQPQHF. CDR3 nucleotide sequence: TGTGCCAGCAGCACAGGGGGAGGCAATCAGCCCCAGCATTTT.

The rearrangement links TRBV7-2 to TRBJ2-5; D perhaps matches TRBD1 (6 bases). Between the trimmed V and J ends, which lost 5 bases and 0 bases, there was a span of 19 bases. The CDR3 contains 17 residues. CDR1 and CDR2 from the germline V gene are SGHTA and FQGNSA. In DNA form, the CDR3 reads TGTGCCAGCAGCGTACCCGGGACATACTTGTACCAAGAGACCCAGTACTTC. As protein: CASSVPGTYLYQETQYF.